This T cell receptor (beta chain) originates from a study of T-cell memory formation after mild COVID-19. The overall study: TCR clusters showed largely donor specificity.

This clonotype was seen only a few times. Its antigen remains unidentified. TCR alpha and TCR beta cDNA libraries with sample barcodes and UMIs came from 5'RACE using constant-segment primers. TCRdb independently ran MiXCR on the 5' RACE reads; one entry per CDR3 protein. The sample shows 250,000 to 350,000 distinct CDR3 sequences, approximately 15% of them seen only once. V lost 3 bases to trimming and J lost 5 bases; unmatched junction nucleotides: 6. This CDR3 has 14 residues. In germline, CDR1 is SGDLS, CDR2 YYNGEE. Study-level findings and limits: A subset of responding clones appeared in pre-infection memory, suggesting cross-reactive memory joined. Largely, contracting CD4+ clones fell within CM and EM, and contracting CD8+ clones within EMRA.

Sequenced input: PBMCs or a T cell subset sorted from them (not recorded which). This TCR derives from a man between 18 and 29 years old who had mild COVID-19 (a few samples of this study predate the infection). Cell type and time point are not known. The chain links TRBV9 to TRBJ2-5, with 8 bases that match TRBD2. The CDR3, as DNA: TGTGCCAGCAGCGGTAGCGGGGTGGGGGAGACCCAGTACTTC. This translates into CASSGSGVGETQYF.